This TCR beta chain was found in a study of control samples from healthy donors and cancer patients. Produced via immunoSEQ multiplex PCR; TCRdb's table is partial and in-frame only. The repertoire holds tens of thousands of clones, with roughly 85% as singletons. The V gene end was trimmed by 4 bases and the J gene end by 3 bases; junction bases not matched to a gene: 3. The CDR3 runs 14 residues. Germline CDR1 LGHNA, CDR2 YSLEER. This clonotype was obtained from a middle-aged man in good health. The chain uses TRBV4-3 and TRBJ2-7; TRBD2 aligns across 10 bases. Sample: blood. CDR3 nucleotides: TGCGCCAGCAGCCCCGCTAGCGGGGGCTACGAGCAGTACTTC. Residues: CASSPASGGYEQYF.